The 31 T cell receptor beta chains reported below all come from one sample, sequenced in a study of T cell responses to AZD1222 COVID-19 vaccine. Assay used: immunoSEQ multiplex PCR; TCRdb lists only in-frame clones, some missing. This table holds 55,000 to 90,000 clones, about four fifths found once. This material consisted of peripheral blood, taken on day 0 of AZD1222 vaccination. These receptors were collected from an adult in good health.

This sequence joins TRBV2 and TRBJ2-7, with a possible D match to TRBD1 (5 bases). CDR1 is SNHLY and CDR2 is FYNNEI in the germline V gene. The CDR3 loop spans 11 amino acids. Trimming took 7 bases from V and 4 from J, leaving 8 bases between them. DNA for the CDR3: TGTGCCAGCAACCAGGGTTACGAGCAGTACTTC. It specifies CASNQGYEQYF.

The DNA for the CDR3 is TGTGCCAGCAGCTTAGATGTTGGAGTCACTGAAGCTTTCTTT. Translated: CASSLDVGVTEAFF. The gene calls are TRBV7-9 and TRBJ1-1; no firm D call. This CDR3 has 14 residues. The ends were cut back, 1 base at V and 4 bases at J, with 10 bases in the middle. CDR1 is SEHNR, CDR2 FQNEAQ, per germline (reference sequence).

The chain uses TRBV29-1 and TRBJ2-5; D ambiguous. CDR1 is SQVTM and CDR2 is ANQGSEA in the germline V gene. V was pared by 8 bases and J by 5 bases, with 9 bases between. This CDR3 is 10 amino acids long. The CDR3 loop is CSFLSETQYF. The DNA of the CDR3 is TGCAGCTTCCTATCCGAGACCCAGTACTTC.

The CDR3 protein is CASSSGQGTEAFF. In nucleotides, the CDR3 is TGTGCCAGCAGTTCTGGACAGGGCACTGAAGCTTTCTTT. The V gene is TRBV7-9, the J gene TRBJ1-1; 8 positions match TRBD1. V dropped 6 bases and J dropped 4; count of bases not matched to a gene: 4. This CDR3 is built from 13 residues. Per germline, CDR1 SEHNR and CDR2 FQNEAQ (reference sequence).

V usage is TRBV6-5 and J usage is TRBJ1-4, with D maybe TRBD1 (6 bases). V lost 6 bases and J 6 bases, leaving 14 bases between the germline ends. CDR1 MNHEY and CDR2 SVGAGI come from the germline V gene. CDR3 size: 14 residues. Here the CDR3 reads CASRQGLVHEKLFF. CDR3 nucleotides: TGTGCCAGCAGACAGGGACTCGTTCATGAAAAACTGTTTTTT.

The CDR3 DNA sequence: TGCAGCGTTGAACAGAACACTGAAGCTTTCTTT. It translates to CSVEQNTEAFF. J is TRBJ1-1 and V is TRBV29-1; D gene uncertain. CDR3 length equals 11 residues. V shed 2 bases and J shed 1 base, with 2 bases lying between them. The germline gives CDR1 SQVTM, CDR2 ANQGSEA.

V gene TRBV11-1 combines with J gene TRBJ1-6; D perhaps matches TRBD1 (5 bases). CDR3 length: 14 residues. The V gene's germline CDR1 is SGHAT and CDR2 FQDESV (reference sequence). The V end lost 5 bases, the J end lost 7 bases, and 12 bases lay between the germline ends. The CDR3, as DNA: TGTGCCAGCAGCCCCGGACGGGACAATTCACCCCTCCACTTT. Amino acid sequence: CASSPGRDNSPLHF.

The chain has TRBV7-8 and TRBJ2-7, with a possible D match to TRBD1 (6 bases). Trimming stripped 4 bases from V and 2 bases from J, with 15 bases between. The CDR3 is 15 residues long. Per germline, CDR1 SGHVS and CDR2 FQNEAQ. The CDR3 sequence: CASSSGTQSTYEQYF. CDR3 sequence (DNA): TGTGCCAGCAGCTCCGGGACACAAAGTACCTACGAGCAGTACTTC.

The J gene is TRBJ2-6, the V gene TRBV6-5; D not resolved. Trimming removed 10 bases at V and 2 bases at J, with 15 bases between. CDR1 and CDR2 (germline): MNHEY, SVGAGI. The CDR3 has 15 residues. The CDR3 DNA reads TGTGCCACCCGGCGCGATAATGCTGGGGCCAACGTCCTGACTTTC. Translation: CATRRDNAGANVLTF.

This chain links TRBV9 with TRBJ2-5; 9 bases fit TRBD1. V shed 3 bases and J 4 bases; nucleotides not matched to a gene: 10. The CDR3 has 16 residues. Germline values: CDR1 SGDLS, CDR2 YYNGEE. The CDR3 DNA follows: TGTGCCAGCAGCGACGGCGCGGGGGACAGGGTAGAGACCCAGTACTTC. This translates into CASSDGAGDRVETQYF.

CDR3 DNA: TGTGCCAGCAGACCTCGGGCTAGCGGGGTGAGTGAGCAGTTCTTC. This translates into CASRPRASGVSEQFF. The chain couples TRBV2 to TRBJ2-1, with TRBD2 identical over 9 bases. CDR3 length: 15 residues. Germline-derived CDR1 and CDR2 are SNHLY and FYNNEI. V lost 6 bases, J lost 9 bases, and 12 bases stayed unmatched.

V gene TRBV5-1 combines with J gene TRBJ1-4, with D uncertain. The germline V gene encodes CDR1 SGHRS and CDR2 YFSETQ. Trimming removed 4 bases from V and 8 bases from J, with 12 bases in between. This CDR3 region has 13 residues. CDR3 sequence: CASSPVGFEKLFF. CDR3 bases: TGCGCCAGCAGCCCCGTGGGTTTCGAAAAACTGTTTTTT.

J is TRBJ2-1 and V is TRBV7-8, with 10 bases matching TRBD2. CDR3 length: 14 residues. The germline V gene has CDR1 SGHVS and CDR2 FQNEAQ. Losses at the gene ends were 5 bases for V and 5 bases for J; bases not matched to a gene: 3. The CDR3 loop reads CASSRAGGHNEQFF. The CDR3 DNA sequence: TGTGCCAGCAGCCGAGCGGGGGGGCACAATGAGCAGTTCTTC.

The chain couples TRBV4-1 to TRBJ2-1; D may match TRBD1 or TRBD2 (5 bases each). Germline values: CDR1 MGHRA, CDR2 YSYEKL. V was shortened by 1 base and J by 6 bases, with 19 bases between the two germline ends. CDR3 length: 17 amino acids. The CDR3 reads CASSQADLLMGVNEQFF. CDR3 bases: TGCGCCAGCAGCCAAGCAGATCTTTTAATGGGGGTCAATGAGCAGTTCTTC.

CDR3 residues: CASSKQGSNQPQHF. CDR3 in DNA: TGTGCCAGCAGCAAACAGGGTTCCAATCAGCCCCAGCATTTT. This sequence joins TRBV7-9 and TRBJ1-5; maybe TRBD1 (6 bases). The CDR3 runs to 14 residues. The germline V and J ends were trimmed by 5 bases and 3 bases, with 11 bases remaining between them. Germline CDR1 SEHNR, CDR2 FQNEAQ (reference sequence).

The CDR3 bases are TGTGCCACCAGTGATTTGCAGAACACCGGGGAGCTGTTTTTT. It translates to CATSDLQNTGELFF. The rearrangement uses TRBV24-1 and TRBJ2-2; D uncertain. CDR1 and CDR2 (germline): KGHDR, SFDVKD. Trimming removed 0 bases from V and 1 base from J, with 2 bases in between. This CDR3 region has 14 residues.

The genes are TRBV2 and TRBJ2-5, with a tentative D call TRBD2 (6 bases). The germline gives CDR1 SNHLY, CDR2 FYNNEI. The ends were cut back, 1 base at V and 2 bases at J, with 11 bases in the middle. There are 15 residues in the CDR3. This CDR3 is CASSEGRGPQETQYF. CDR3 nucleotides: TGTGCCAGCAGTGAAGGGCGGGGACCGCAAGAGACCCAGTACTTC.

V usage is TRBV5-6 and J usage is TRBJ1-2, with no clear D. V was trimmed by 0 bases and J by 7 bases, leaving 19 bases between them. The length of the CDR3 is 16 residues. Germline CDR1 and CDR2: SGHDT and YYEEEE. The CDR3 reads CASSLVRDLGSGGYTF. The CDR3 DNA follows: TGTGCCAGCAGCTTGGTGAGGGATTTGGGCAGTGGTGGCTACACCTTC.

The chain couples TRBV5-1 to TRBJ1-2; no firm D call. In germline, CDR1 is SGHRS, CDR2 YFSETQ. V lost 0 bases, J lost 2 bases, and 8 bases lay in between. This CDR3 is built from 14 residues. CDR3: CASSLDSPNYGYTF. Written as DNA, the CDR3 is TGCGCCAGCAGCTTGGACAGCCCCAACTATGGCTACACCTTC.

The rearrangement uses TRBV15 and TRBJ1-2, with D unresolved. The CDR3 consists of 17 residues. V lost 0 bases and J lost 4, with 18 bases in between. CDR1 and CDR2 from the germline V gene are LNHNV and YYDKDF (reference sequence). The CDR3 reads CATSRDRPSGEFYGYTF. In DNA form, the CDR3 reads TGTGCCACCAGCAGAGATAGGCCATCGGGCGAGTTCTATGGCTACACCTTC.

The chain joins TRBV9 to TRBJ1-6; D uncertain. V was trimmed by 3 bases and J by 7 bases, leaving 17 bases between them. Germline loops: CDR1 SGDLS, CDR2 YYNGEE. The CDR3 is 16 residues long. CDR3 nucleotides: TGTGCCAGCAGCGGACGTAGCGGACGGATAAATTCACCCCTCCACTTT. Protein sequence: CASSGRSGRINSPLHF.

The chain carries TRBV7-9 and TRBJ1-3; a weak D match, TRBD1 (5 bases). Trimming pared 4 bases from V and 4 bases from J, leaving 8 bases between. CDR3 length equals 13 residues. Germline lookup yields CDR1 SEHNR and CDR2 FQNEAQ (reference sequence). This CDR3 reads CASSSGLGNTIYF. In nucleotides, the CDR3 is TGTGCCAGCAGCTCGGGGCTCGGAAACACCATATATTTT.

The genes are TRBV10-1 and TRBJ1-3; possible D gene TRBD1, 5 bases. V dropped 3 bases and J dropped 0 bases, with 9 bases sitting between them. The CDR3 sequence is 15 residues long. The germline CDR1 and CDR2 sequences are WNHNN and SYGVQD (reference sequence). The chain's CDR3 is CASSDRDGSGNTIYF. DNA for the CDR3: TGCGCCAGCAGTGACCGGGACGGCTCTGGAAACACCATATATTTT.

The chain couples TRBV6-1 to TRBJ2-5, with 8 bases lining up with TRBD2. Germline V gene sequence: CDR1 MNHNS, CDR2 SASEGT. Losses at the gene ends were 1 base for V and 2 bases for J; bases not matched to a gene: 9. CDR3 length: 17 amino acids. CDR3 sequence reads: CASSEVSGSGEQETQYF. CDR3 bases: TGTGCCAGCAGTGAAGTGAGCGGTAGCGGGGAGCAAGAGACCCAGTACTTC.

The chain has TRBV6-5 and TRBJ2-3, with D perhaps matching TRBD2 (5 bases). Per the germline V gene, CDR1 is MNHEY and CDR2 is SVGAGI. The V and J ends lost 5 bases and 0 bases respectively, with 9 bases between them. The CDR3 runs 14 residues. The DNA for the CDR3 is TGTGCCAGCAGTAGCGGCTACAGCACAGATACGCAGTATTTT. This codes for CASSSGYSTDTQYF.

The V gene is TRBV29-1, the J gene TRBJ1-4; unclear D gene. The CDR3 contains 13 residues. The germline CDR1 and CDR2 sequences are SQVTM and ANQGSEA. V lost 5 bases, J lost 5 bases, and 12 bases lay in between. The DNA of the CDR3 is TGCAGCGTTCGAGGCGGGGAGAATGAAAAACTGTTTTTT. Encoded protein: CSVRGGENEKLFF. Full variable domain (missing parts from reference TRBV29-1 and TRBJ1-4): SAVISQKPSRDICQRGTSLTIQCQVDSQVTMMFWYRQQPGQSLTLIATANQGSEATYESGFVIDKFPISRPNLTFSTLTVSNMSPEDSSIYLCSVRGGENEKLFFGSGTQLSVL.

The chain carries TRBV5-6 and TRBJ1-1; no firm D call. The CDR3 has 14 residues. CDR1 and CDR2 from the germline V gene are SGHDT and YYEEEE. Trimming stripped 1 base from V and 2 bases from J, with 9 bases between. Here the CDR3 DNA reads TGTGCCAGCAGCTTGTACAAGGGAAACACTGAAGCTTTCTTT. Translation gives CASSLYKGNTEAFF.

The chain couples TRBV6-1 to TRBJ2-3; possible D gene TRBD2, 6 bases. V was pared by 5 bases and J by 0 bases, with 12 bases between. Germline V CDR1 and CDR2: MNHNS, SASEGT. CDR3 size: 15 residues. In DNA form, the CDR3 reads TGTGCCAGCAGTACGCGGGGTCCGAGCACAGATACGCAGTATTTT. Amino acid sequence: CASSTRGPSTDTQYF.

The chain has TRBV4-3 and TRBJ2-3, with D maybe TRBD2 (6 bases). The CDR3 is 18 residues long. The germline V and J ends were trimmed by 3 bases and 2 bases, with 21 bases remaining between them. CDR1 and CDR2 from the germline V gene are LGHNA and YSLEER. The CDR3 is CASSQSTLPGLHTDTQYF. CDR3 coding DNA: TGCGCCAGCAGCCAGAGCACCCTTCCTGGACTACACACAGATACGCAGTATTTT.

This chain links TRBV30 with TRBJ1-1, with 8 bases identical to TRBD1. The CDR3 loop spans 14 amino acids. Trimming cost V 2 bases and J 4 bases; bases outside gene matches: 6. Germline V lookup: CDR1 GTSNPN, CDR2 SVGIG (reference sequence). CDR3 coding DNA: TGTGCCTGGAGTTCCAGGGGGCGGGTCACTGAAGCTTTCTTT. Amino acid sequence: CAWSSRGRVTEAFF. Drawing the rest from reference TRBV30 and TRBJ1-1, the complete variable domain is SQTIHQWPATLVQPVGSPLSLECTVEGTSNPNLYWYRQAAGRGLQLLFYSVGIGQISSEVPQNLSASRPQDRQFILSSKKLLLSDSGFYLCAWSSRGRVTEAFFGQGTRLTVV.

The chain couples TRBV14 to TRBJ2-3; TRBD2 aligns across 11 bases. After removal of 4 bases from V and 0 bases from J, the junction contained 12 bases not matched to a gene. Germline CDR1 and CDR2: SGHDN and FVKESK. This CDR3 region has 19 residues. This chain's CDR3 is CASSLSGGAISLSTDTQYF. The CDR3 DNA follows: TGTGCCAGCAGCCTTAGCGGGGGGGCTATCAGTCTGAGCACAGATACGCAGTATTTT.